This TCR beta chain originates from a study of shared clonotypes between healthy human individuals. Study details: CD4 naive cells filled three plates per donor, CD4 memory three, CD8 naive two and CD8 memory one. Findings and limits, study-wide: Sharing across four donors was highest in naive CD4 (roughly 5%) and lowest in memory CD8 (0.4%). Memory subsets had estimated richness that was generally smaller than that of naive subsets.

In regard to this clone: The antigen is not known.

Authors' methods: ImmunoSEQ junction-only sequences lacked quality scores, so their filtering differed. Method: immunoSEQ multiplex PCR; TCRdb's copy keeps in-frame clones and lacks some. V and J calls and clone size follow that table, whereas D and trimming were derived from the DNA. This table holds millions of clones, approximately 94% found once. This CDR3 contains 15 residues. V shed 5 bases and J shed 1 base, with 14 bases lying between them. The germline V gene has CDR1 SGHAT and CDR2 FQNNGV. The naive CD8 fraction comprised CD45RO-negative cells positively selected for CCR7 and excluded terminally differentiated effector memory CD45RA+ cells.

The source of this sequence is a man younger than 35 in good health. The chain uses TRBV11-2 and TRBJ2-5; maybe TRBD2 (6 bases). Sequences were obtained from naive CD8+ T cells sorted from blood. The CDR3 loop is CASSPGGMLQETQYF. CDR3 nucleotide sequence: TGTGCCAGCAGCCCTGGGGGGATGCTCCAAGAGACCCAGTACTTC.